Described below is a single TCR beta chain sequence and its context. Its target is unknown. The data were obtained in a study of cytomegalovirus exposure and HLA in healthy donors. Whole-study results and caveats: Later genetic work tied a missense DCLRE1C variant to beta-chain V and J trimming. There were 150 to 200 TCR beta chains listed as cytomegalovirus-associated. Later on, an analysis found that several of the most significant clusters appeared to be linked to common viral pathogens, which included parvovirus B19.

The PCR made use of 60 Vbeta and 13 Jbeta primers. In the study's own analysis: Unique TCR beta chains numbered approximately 80 million in a later analysis, with about 9.9 million shared. This table comes from immunoSEQ multiplex PCR, and its TCRdb copy is limited to in-frame clones, with some not included. That table furnishes V, J and clone size, whereas the DNA furnished D and trimming. This sample has under 200,000 clones, with about three quarters found just once. CDR3 size: 16 residues. The receptor comes from a woman aged 40 to 50 in good health and CMV-seropositive. V is TRBV21-1 and J is TRBJ2-7; the table's D call TRBD1 went unverified against the DNA. TRBV21-1 counts as a pseudogene. Material: PBMCs. The CDR3 spells CASSKKGRADSYEQYF. The DNA of the CDR3 is TGTGCCAGCAGCAAAAAAGGCAGGGCGGACTCCTACGAGCAGTACTTC.